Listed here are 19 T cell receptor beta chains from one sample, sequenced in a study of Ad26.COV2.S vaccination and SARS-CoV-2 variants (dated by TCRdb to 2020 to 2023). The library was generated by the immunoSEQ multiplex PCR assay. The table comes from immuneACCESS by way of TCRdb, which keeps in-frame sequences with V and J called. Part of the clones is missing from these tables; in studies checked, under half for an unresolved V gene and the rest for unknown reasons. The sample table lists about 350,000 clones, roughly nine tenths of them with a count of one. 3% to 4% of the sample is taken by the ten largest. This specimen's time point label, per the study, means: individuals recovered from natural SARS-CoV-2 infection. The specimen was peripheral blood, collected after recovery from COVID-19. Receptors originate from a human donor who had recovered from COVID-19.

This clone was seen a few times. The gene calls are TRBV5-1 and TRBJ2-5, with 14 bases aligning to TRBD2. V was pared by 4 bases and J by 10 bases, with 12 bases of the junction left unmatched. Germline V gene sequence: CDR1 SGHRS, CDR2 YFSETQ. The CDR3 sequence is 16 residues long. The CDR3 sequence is CASSPGGTSGGDDQYF. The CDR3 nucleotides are TGCGCCAGCAGCCCCGGCGGGACTAGCGGGGGTGATGACCAGTACTTC. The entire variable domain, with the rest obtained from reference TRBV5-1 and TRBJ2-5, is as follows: KAGVTQTPRYLIKTRGQQVTLSCSPISGHRSVSWYQQTPGQGLQFLFEYFSETQRNKGNFPGRFSGRQFSNSRSEMNVSTLELGDSALYLCASSPGGTSGGDDQYFGPGTRLLVL.

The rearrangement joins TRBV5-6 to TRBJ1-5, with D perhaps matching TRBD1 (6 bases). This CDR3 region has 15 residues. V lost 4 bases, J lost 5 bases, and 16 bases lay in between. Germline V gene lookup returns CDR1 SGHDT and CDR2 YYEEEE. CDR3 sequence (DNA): TGTGCCAGCAGCCGAAGAACAGGGCTTTATCAGCCCCAGCATTTT. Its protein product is CASSRRTGLYQPQHF.

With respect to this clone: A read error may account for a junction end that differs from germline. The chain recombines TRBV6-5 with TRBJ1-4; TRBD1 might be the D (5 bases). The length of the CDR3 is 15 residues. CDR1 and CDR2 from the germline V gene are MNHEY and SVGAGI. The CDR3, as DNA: TGTGCCAGCAGTAACTCGGGGGGTACCGGGGAAAAACTGTTTTTT. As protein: CASSNSGGTGEKLFF.

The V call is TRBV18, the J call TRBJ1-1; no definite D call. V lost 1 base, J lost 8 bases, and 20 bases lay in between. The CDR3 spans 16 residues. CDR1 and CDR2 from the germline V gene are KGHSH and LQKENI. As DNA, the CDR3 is TGTGCCAGCTCACCACTCCTAAACGCAAAGGGCGAAGAAGCTTTCTTT. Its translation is CASSPLLNAKGEEAFF.

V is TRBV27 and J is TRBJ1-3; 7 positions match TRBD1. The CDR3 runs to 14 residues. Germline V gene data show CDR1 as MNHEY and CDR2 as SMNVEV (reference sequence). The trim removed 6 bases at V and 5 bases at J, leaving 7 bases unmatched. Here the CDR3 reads CASSPRQGRNTIYF. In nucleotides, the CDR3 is TGTGCCAGCAGCCCCCGACAGGGTCGAAACACCATATATTTT.

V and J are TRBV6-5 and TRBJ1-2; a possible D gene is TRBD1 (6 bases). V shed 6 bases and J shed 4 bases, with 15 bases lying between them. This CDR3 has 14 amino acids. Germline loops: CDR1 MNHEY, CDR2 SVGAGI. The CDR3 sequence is CASRAIDRTYGYTF. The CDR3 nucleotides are TGTGCCAGCAGAGCAATTGACAGGACCTATGGCTACACCTTC.

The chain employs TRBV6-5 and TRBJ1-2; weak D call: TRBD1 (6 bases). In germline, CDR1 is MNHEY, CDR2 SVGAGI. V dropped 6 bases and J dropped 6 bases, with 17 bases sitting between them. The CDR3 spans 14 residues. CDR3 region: CASSRQDALDGYTF. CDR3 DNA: TGTGCCAGCAGCCGACAGGATGCCCTCGATGGCTACACCTTC.

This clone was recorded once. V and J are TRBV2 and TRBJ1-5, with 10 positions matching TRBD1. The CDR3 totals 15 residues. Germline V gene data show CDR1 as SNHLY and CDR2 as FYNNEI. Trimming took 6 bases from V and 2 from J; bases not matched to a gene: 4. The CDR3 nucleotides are TGTGCCAGCAGAACCGGGACAGGGGGCAATCAGCCCCAGCATTTT. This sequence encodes CASRTGTGGNQPQHF.

In nucleotides, the CDR3 is TGTGCCAGCAGTGAAGCGGGACAGGGACCATTCGAGCAGTACTTC. Translating it yields CASSEAGQGPFEQYF. The V call is TRBV6-1, the J call TRBJ2-7; 9 nucleotides align to TRBD1. V was pared by 0 bases and J by 6 bases, with 6 bases of the junction left unmatched. From germline, CDR1 is MNHNS and CDR2 SASEGT. This CDR3 comprises 15 residues.

The CDR3 spells CASSRTGGNTGELFF. DNA for the CDR3: TGTGCCAGTAGTAGGACAGGGGGCAACACCGGGGAGCTGTTTTTT. The chain is built from TRBV19 and TRBJ2-2, with 11 nucleotides matching TRBD1. V was clipped by 4 bases and J by 2 bases; unmatched bases: 0. Germline V CDR1 and CDR2: LNHDA, SQIVND (reference sequence). This CDR3 is built from 15 residues.

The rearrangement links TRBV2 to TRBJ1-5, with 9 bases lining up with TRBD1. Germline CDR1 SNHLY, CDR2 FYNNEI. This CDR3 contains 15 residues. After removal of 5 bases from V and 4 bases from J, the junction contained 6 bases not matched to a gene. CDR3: CASSKNRGRNQPQHF. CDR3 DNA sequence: TGTGCCAGCAGTAAAAACAGGGGGCGAAATCAGCCCCAGCATTTT.

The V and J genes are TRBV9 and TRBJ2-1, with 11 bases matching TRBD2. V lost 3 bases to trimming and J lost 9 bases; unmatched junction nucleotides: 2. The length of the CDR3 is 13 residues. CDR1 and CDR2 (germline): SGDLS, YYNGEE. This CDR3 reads CASSETSGVEQFF. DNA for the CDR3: TGTGCCAGCAGCGAGACTAGCGGGGTTGAGCAGTTCTTC.

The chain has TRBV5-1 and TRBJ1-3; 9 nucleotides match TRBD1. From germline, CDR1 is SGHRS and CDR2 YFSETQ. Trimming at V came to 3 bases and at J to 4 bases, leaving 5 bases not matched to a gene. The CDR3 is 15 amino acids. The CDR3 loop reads CASSSGTGTGNTIYF. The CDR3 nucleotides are TGCGCCAGCAGCTCCGGGACAGGGACAGGAAACACCATATATTTT.

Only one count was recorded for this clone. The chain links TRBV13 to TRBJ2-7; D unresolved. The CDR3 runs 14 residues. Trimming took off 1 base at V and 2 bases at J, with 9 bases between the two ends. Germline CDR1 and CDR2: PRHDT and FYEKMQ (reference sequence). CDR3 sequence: CASSLVDTPYEQYF. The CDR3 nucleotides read TGTGCCAGCAGCTTAGTTGACACCCCCTACGAGCAGTACTTC.

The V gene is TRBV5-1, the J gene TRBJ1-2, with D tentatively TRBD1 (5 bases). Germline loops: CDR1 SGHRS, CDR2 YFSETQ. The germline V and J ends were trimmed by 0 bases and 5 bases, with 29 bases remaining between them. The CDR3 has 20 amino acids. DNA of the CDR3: TGCGCCAGCAGCTTGGTCGGCCCGGACATCCGGCAAGCCGATGTTTATGGCTACACCTTC. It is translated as CASSLVGPDIRQADVYGYTF.

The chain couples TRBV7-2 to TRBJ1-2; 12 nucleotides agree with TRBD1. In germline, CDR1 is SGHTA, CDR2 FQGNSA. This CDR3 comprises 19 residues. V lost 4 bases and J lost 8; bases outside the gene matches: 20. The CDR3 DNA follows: TGTGCCAGCAGCTCTCAACCCCCAGGGACAGGGGGCGAATCAGCCGGCTACACCTTC. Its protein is CASSSQPPGTGGESAGYTF.

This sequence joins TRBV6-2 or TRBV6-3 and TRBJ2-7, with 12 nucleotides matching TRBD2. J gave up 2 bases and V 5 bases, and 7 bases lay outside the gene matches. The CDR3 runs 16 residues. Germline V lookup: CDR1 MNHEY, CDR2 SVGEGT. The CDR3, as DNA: TGTGCCAGCAGTCTCTGGACTAGCGGGGAAACCTACGAGCAGTACTTC. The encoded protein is CASSLWTSGETYEQYF.

The CDR3 bases are TGTGCCAGCAGTGACGGAGCTCACGACACAGATACGCAGTATTTT. Its protein is CASSDGAHDTDTQYF. This chain joins TRBV6-4 and TRBJ2-3; D ambiguous. V was cut by 2 bases and J by 2 bases, with 11 bases left in between. In germline, CDR1 is MRHNA, CDR2 SNTAGT. This CDR3 comprises 15 residues.

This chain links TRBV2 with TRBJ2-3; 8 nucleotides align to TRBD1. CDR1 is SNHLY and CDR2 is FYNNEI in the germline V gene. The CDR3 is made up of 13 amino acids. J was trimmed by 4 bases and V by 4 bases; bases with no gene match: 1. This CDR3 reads CASSGTGSDTQYF. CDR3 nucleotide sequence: TGTGCCAGCAGTGGGACAGGGTCAGATACGCAGTATTTT.